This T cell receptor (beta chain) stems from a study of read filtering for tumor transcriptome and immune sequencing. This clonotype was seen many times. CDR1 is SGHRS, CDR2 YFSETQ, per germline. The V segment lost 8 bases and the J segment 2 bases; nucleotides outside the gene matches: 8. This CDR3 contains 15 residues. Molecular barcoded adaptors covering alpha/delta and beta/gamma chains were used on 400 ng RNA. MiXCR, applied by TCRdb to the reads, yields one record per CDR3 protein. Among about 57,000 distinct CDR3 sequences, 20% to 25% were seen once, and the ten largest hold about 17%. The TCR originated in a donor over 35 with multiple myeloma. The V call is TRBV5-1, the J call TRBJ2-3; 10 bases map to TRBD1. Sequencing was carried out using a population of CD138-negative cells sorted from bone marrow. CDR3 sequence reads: CASRRTGGDTDTQYF. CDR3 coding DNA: TGCGCCAGTCGTCGGACAGGGGGAGACACAGATACGCAGTATTTT.